The entry below describes one T cell receptor (beta chain). The V gene end was trimmed by 4 bases and the J gene end by 4 bases; junction bases not matched to a gene: 13. The CDR3 length is 17 residues. Germline lookup yields CDR1 SGHTS and CDR2 YDEGEE. This entry is derived from a study of T cell changes during pregnancy in multiple sclerosis. Sequencing was performed with immunoSEQ multiplex PCR; in TCRdb, only in-frame clones are kept and a portion is missing. Among around 44,000 clones listed, roughly nine tenths were seen once. The clonotype comes from a female donor with multiple sclerosis, enrolled in a pregnancy study. The V call is TRBV5-8, the J call TRBJ2-3, with TRBD2 identical over 9 bases. The sample here was CD4+ T cells from peripheral blood mononuclear cells, taken in the second trimester of pregnancy. In DNA form, the CDR3 reads TGTGCCAGCAGCCCGTATCTTGCCAGCGGGAGGCCAGATACGCAGTATTTT. Translated, it gives CASSPYLASGRPDTQYF.